In this sample, the clone carrying this TCR beta chain is medium-sized. The record originates from a study of graft-versus-host responses after intestinal transplantation. This table comes from immunoSEQ multiplex PCR, and its TCRdb copy is limited to in-frame clones, with some not included. The data show 9,400 or so clones, roughly 29% seen once. This TCR was sampled from a human patient who received an intestinal transplant. The sample here was alloreactive CD4+ T cells from a mixed lymphocyte reaction culture, taken before intestinal transplant. Subset reported: CFSE-low proliferating T cells sorted from roughly six-day pre-transplant mixed lymphocyte reaction (GvH or HvG direction).

The DNA of the CDR3 is TGTGCCTGTTGGCGGGATACCTACAATGAGCAGTTCTTC. Its protein product is CACWRDTYNEQFF. The rearrangement links TRBV30 to TRBJ2-1, with D possibly being TRBD2 (6 bases). The V end lost 6 bases, the J end lost 2 bases, and 11 bases lay between the germline ends. Germline-derived CDR1 and CDR2 are GTSNPN and SVGIG (reference sequence). The CDR3 loop spans 13 amino acids.